Below are 20 T cell receptor beta chains sequenced from a single sample in a study of cytomegalovirus exposure and HLA in healthy donors. PCR was performed using 60 Vbeta and 13 Jbeta primers. Assay used: immunoSEQ multiplex PCR; TCRdb lists only in-frame clones, some missing. Among some 95,000 clones listed, about three quarters were seen once. The sample comprised PBMCs. Source of these receptors: a man between 50 and 59 years old in good health and CMV-seropositive.

The rearrangement joins TRBV18 to TRBJ1-3, with TRBD1 identical over 7 bases. Germline V gene lookup returns CDR1 KGHSH and CDR2 LQKENI. The CDR3 extends over 14 amino acids. V shed 2 bases, J shed 5 bases, and the junction held 3 bases outside the gene matches. CDR3 in amino acids: CASSPDRERNTIYF. The CDR3 DNA sequence: TGTGCCAGCTCACCAGACAGGGAAAGAAACACCATATATTTT.

A few counts support this clone. Mismatch with germline at one junction end may stem from a read error. The chain's CDR3 is CASSLGGPTGYYNEQFF. For the CDR3, the DNA is TGTGCTAGCAGCTTAGGAGGCCCCACGGGTTACTACAATGAGCAGTTCTTC. This rearrangement joins TRBV7-7 to TRBJ2-1; D possibly corresponds to TRBD2 (5 bases). In germline, CDR1 is SSHAT, CDR2 FNYEAQ (reference sequence). The CDR3 spans 17 residues.

This chain links TRBV14 with TRBJ1-1; D remains ambiguous. Per the germline V gene, CDR1 is SGHDN and CDR2 is FVKESK. The CDR3 consists of 15 residues. V shed 1 base and J shed 3 bases, with 12 bases lying between them. The CDR3 DNA follows: TGTGCCAGCAGCCAAGGGGCGGGTGCGGACACTGAAGCTTTCTTT. This encodes CASSQGAGADTEAFF.

CDR3 residues: CASSLGQGTDTQYF. In nucleotides, the CDR3 is TGCGCCAGCAGCCTAGGACAGGGGACAGATACGCAGTATTTT. The chain recombines TRBV4-3 with TRBJ2-3, with 9 bases aligning to TRBD1. J lost 3 bases, V lost 4 bases, and 2 bases had no gene match. Germline assignment: CDR1 LGHNA and CDR2 YSLEER. The CDR3 contains 14 residues.

J is TRBJ2-5 and V is TRBV5-4; 9 positions match TRBD2. The CDR3 spans 14 residues. The ends lost 4 bases at V and 4 bases at J; junction bases unmatched: 5. Germline V CDR1 and CDR2: SGHNT, YYREEE (reference sequence). DNA for the CDR3: TGTGCCAGCAGCACAGGACTAGCGAGAGAGACCCAGTACTTC. This codes for CASSTGLARETQYF.

This clone has only one observation. This sequence joins TRBV19 and TRBJ1-5; TRBD1 aligns across 7 bases. This CDR3 is built from 13 residues. Unmatched junction bases numbered 7, after V lost 7 bases and J lost 7 bases. Looked up from germline, CDR1 is LNHDA and CDR2 is SQIVND (reference sequence). CDR3 DNA sequence: TGTGCCAGTAACAGGGGCGCAGTGCAGCCCCAGCATTTT. The encoded protein is CASNRGAVQPQHF.

CDR3 loop: CASSPGWGTAQNYGYTF. The CDR3 coding sequence is TGTGCCAGCAGCCCGGGGTGGGGTACAGCTCAAAACTATGGCTACACCTTC. The chain employs TRBV11-2 and TRBJ1-2; D call uncertain. V dropped 5 bases and J dropped 2 bases, with 21 bases sitting between them. Germline CDR1 and CDR2: SGHAT and FQNNGV. This CDR3 is built from 17 residues.

CDR3 sequence: CASRDYAYEQYF. DNA for the CDR3: TGTGCCAGCAGGGACTACGCCTACGAGCAGTACTTC. The chain employs TRBV6-5 and TRBJ2-7; TRBD2 might be the D (6 bases). With 6 bases removed from V and 2 bases from J, the gap between germline ends came to 8 bases. The CDR3 loop spans 12 amino acids. Germline CDR1 is MNHEY and CDR2 is SVGAGI.

The V and J genes are TRBV30 and TRBJ1-2; D uncertain. Trimming stripped 3 bases from V and 7 bases from J, with 24 bases between. CDR1 and CDR2 (germline): GTSNPN, SVGIG (reference sequence). This CDR3 contains 16 residues. The CDR3: CAWRPFLGEEKFGYTF. The CDR3 nucleotides read TGTGCCTGGAGGCCCTTCTTGGGTGAGGAAAAGTTTGGCTACACCTTC.

The rearrangement joins TRBV19 to TRBJ2-1; 12 bases agree with TRBD2. Germline V lookup: CDR1 LNHDA, CDR2 SQIVND (reference sequence). This CDR3 spans 19 amino acids. J lost 3 bases, V lost 3 bases, and 12 bases had no gene match. CDR3 nucleotides: TGTGCCAGTAGTATGACCAGGACTAGCGGGGTCACGGACTACAATGAGCAGTTCTTC. Translation: CASSMTRTSGVTDYNEQFF.

V and J are TRBV28 and TRBJ2-3; TRBD2 matches 10 bases. The CDR3 runs 16 residues. Losses at the gene ends were 10 bases for V and 0 bases for J; bases not matched to a gene: 10. Germline V gene sequence: CDR1 MDHEN, CDR2 SYDVKM. The DNA for the CDR3 is TGTGCCACAAGGGCTAGCGGGGGAGCTAGCACAGATACGCAGTATTTT. It translates to CATRASGGASTDTQYF.

The V and J genes are TRBV7-9 and TRBJ2-5; a possible D gene is TRBD2 (5 bases). Germline CDR1 is SEHNR and CDR2 is FQNEAQ (reference sequence). The CDR3 sequence is 14 residues long. The V gene lost 8 bases and the J gene lost 2 bases, with 15 bases spanning the gap. Here the CDR3 DNA reads TGTGCCAGCGGATGGTCCGGGGTACAAGAGACCCAGTACTTC. Translation: CASGWSGVQETQYF.

The gene calls are TRBV10-2 and TRBJ2-7, with D tentatively TRBD1 (6 bases). This CDR3 is 13 amino acids long. V shed 4 bases and J shed 6 bases, with 13 bases lying between them. Germline loops: CDR1 WSHSY, CDR2 SAAADI. CDR3 region: CASSADRLSEQYF. CDR3 DNA sequence: TGCGCCAGCAGTGCAGACAGGCTCTCCGAGCAGTACTTC.

CDR3 amino acids: CASSPVDSYNQPQHF. CDR3 nucleotide sequence: TGTGCCAGCAGCCCCGTCGACAGTTACAATCAGCCCCAGCATTTT. The genes are TRBV7-8 and TRBJ1-5, with D tentatively TRBD1 (5 bases). The CDR3 totals 15 residues. CDR1 is SGHVS and CDR2 is FQNEAQ in the germline V gene. V dropped 5 bases and J dropped 3 bases, with 14 bases sitting between them. The full variable domain, with the rest looked up from reference TRBV7-8 and TRBJ1-5, is GAGVSQSPRYKVAKRGQDVALRCDPISGHVSLFWYQQALGQGPEFLTYFQNEAQLDKSGLPSDRFFAERPEGSVSTLKIQRTQQEDSAVYLCASSPVDSYNQPQHFGDGTRLSIL.

The V and J genes are TRBV7-9 and TRBJ2-1; 11 bases match TRBD2. The CDR3 runs 15 residues. Per germline, CDR1 SEHNR and CDR2 FQNEAQ (reference sequence). The J segment lost 6 bases and the V segment lost 6 bases, leaving 7 bases of the junction unmatched. As DNA, the CDR3 is TGTGCCAGCAGAACTAGCGGGGGCGGGGCCAATGAGCAGTTCTTC. Amino acid sequence: CASRTSGGGANEQFF.

The V gene is TRBV9, the J gene TRBJ2-7, with D perhaps TRBD2 (6 bases). Germline V CDR1 and CDR2: SGDLS, YYNGEE. V lost 3 bases and J lost 7, with 14 bases in between. CDR3 length equals 13 residues. In DNA form, the CDR3 reads TGTGCCAGCAGCGCTCGAGGGGAGGAGGAGCAGTACTTC. Its translation: CASSARGEEEQYF.

The V call is TRBV7-3, the J call TRBJ2-1, with 7 bases fitting TRBD1. Germline assignment: CDR1 SGHTA and CDR2 FQGTGA. The junction had 5 bases not matched to a gene; V was cut back by 2 bases and J by 10 bases. The CDR3 contains 13 residues. The CDR3 nucleotides read TGTGCCAGCAGCTTAGTCACCAGGGGGGAGCAGTTCTTC. It yields the protein CASSLVTRGEQFF.

The chain uses TRBV11-2 and TRBJ2-5; 12 positions agree with TRBD2. This CDR3 is built from 15 residues. Trimming removed 4 bases from V and 4 bases from J; junction bases left unmatched: 4. Germline V CDR1 and CDR2: SGHAT, FQNNGV. The CDR3 protein is CASSSTSGGIETQYF. The CDR3 nucleotides read TGTGCCAGCAGCTCTACTAGCGGGGGGATAGAGACCCAGTACTTC. Looking up the rest from reference TRBV11-2 and TRBJ2-5 gives the full variable domain: EAGVAQSPRYKIIEKRQSVAFWCNPISGHATLYWYQQILGQGPKLLIQFQNNGVVDDSQLPKDRFSAERLKGVDSTLKIQPAKLEDSAVYLCASSSTSGGIETQYFGPGTRLLVL.

The chain has TRBV6-6 and TRBJ2-7; D is perhaps TRBD2 (6 bases). CDR1 MNHNY and CDR2 SVGAGI come from the germline V gene (reference sequence). V gave up 0 bases and J gave up 9 bases, with 15 bases separating them. The CDR3 has 14 residues. The CDR3 nucleotides read TGTGCCAGCAGTTACTCGGTTGGGGGGTCTGGGCAGTACTTC. The encoded protein is CASSYSVGGSGQYF.

V is TRBV7-3 and J is TRBJ2-2; 7 bases agree with TRBD1. J was trimmed by 8 bases and V by 2 bases; bases with no gene match: 2. Germline CDR1 is SGHTA and CDR2 is FQGTGA. There are 13 residues in the CDR3. The CDR3 coding sequence is TGTGCCAGCAGCTTAGGACAGGCTGGGGAGCTGTTTTTT. This translates into CASSLGQAGELFF.